A single sample gave rise to the 8 T cell receptor beta chains below, sequenced in a study of a mutant IDH1 vaccine in newly diagnosed glioma. TCRdb keeps only in-frame clones here, not all; method: immunoSEQ multiplex PCR. The table records roughly 32,000 clones, roughly 77% of them present only once. Their recognized antigens are unknown. Sample time point: week 35, safety follow-up. Doses of 300 ug of mutant IDH1 20-mer peptide were given with topical imiquimod. Specimen: PBMCs, collected from a glioma patient whose treatment included an IDH1 peptide vaccine. Receptors were obtained from a man aged 40-55 years with glioma. Some clones in this sample may be carry-over from other donors' samples.

By its share, this clone is large (0.1 to 1%). V gene TRBV25-1 combines with J gene TRBJ1-3; D possibly corresponds to TRBD1 (6 bases). V was pared by 7 bases and J by 8 bases, with 12 bases between. The CDR3 runs 12 residues. CDR1 is MGHDK, CDR2 SYGVNS, per germline. The CDR3 nucleotides are TGTGCCAGCAACGAGGGGGGGCACACCATATATTTT. Translated: CASNEGGHTIYF.

V usage is TRBV19 and J usage is TRBJ2-2, with 7 bases fitting TRBD2. CDR1 is LNHDA and CDR2 is SQIVND in the germline V gene (reference sequence). CDR3 size: 14 residues. Trimming cost V 7 bases and J 4 bases; bases outside gene matches: 6. The CDR3: CASNWGGGTGELFF. The CDR3 bases are TGTGCCAGTAATTGGGGGGGAGGCACCGGGGAGCTGTTTTTT.

The chain has TRBV5-1 and TRBJ1-5; no firm D call. The CDR3 loop spans 14 amino acids. Trimming cost V 3 bases and J 3 bases, with 10 bases left between them. In germline, CDR1 is SGHRS, CDR2 YFSETQ. The CDR3 reads CASSSSGINQPQHF. CDR3 nucleotide sequence: TGCGCCAGCAGCTCTTCAGGAATCAATCAGCCCCAGCATTTT.

Only one count was recorded for this clone. The V call is TRBV19, the J call TRBJ2-7; 10 bases match TRBD1. V was clipped by 5 bases and J by 5 bases; unmatched bases: 12. The CDR3 has 16 residues. The germline V gene has CDR1 LNHDA and CDR2 SQIVND (reference sequence). The CDR3 DNA follows: TGTGCCAGTAGTCCTGGACCGGGACAGGGGTGGAACGAGCAGTACTTC. Its translation is CASSPGPGQGWNEQYF.

V gene TRBV7-2 combines with J gene TRBJ1-2; a weak D match, TRBD1 (5 bases). Germline CDR1 reads SGHTA; CDR2 reads FQGNSA. The ends were cut back, 4 bases at V and 7 bases at J, with 16 bases in the middle. The CDR3 runs 14 residues. CDR3: CASSSRQGLGGYTF. In nucleotides, the CDR3 is TGTGCCAGCAGCTCGAGGCAGGGTTTAGGTGGCTACACCTTC.

The V and J genes are TRBV11-3 and TRBJ2-1; D possibly corresponds to TRBD2 (5 bases). Trimming removed 0 bases at V and 7 bases at J, with 10 bases between. The CDR3 extends over 14 amino acids. Germline V gene data show CDR1 as SGHNT and CDR2 as YENEEA. CDR3 protein: CASSLDALANEQFF. The DNA of the CDR3 is TGTGCCAGCAGCTTAGACGCCTTAGCGAATGAGCAGTTCTTC.

The chain joins TRBV7-8 to TRBJ2-3; TRBD1 agrees at 8 bases. J was trimmed by 4 bases and V by 3 bases; bases with no gene match: 0. The length of the CDR3 is 13 residues. Germline values: CDR1 SGHVS, CDR2 FQNEAQ. CDR3 amino acids: CASSLDRADTQYF. DNA for the CDR3: TGTGCCAGCAGCTTGGACAGGGCAGATACGCAGTATTTT.

This chain connects TRBV5-1 to TRBJ2-5, with D possibly TRBD2 on 6 matching bases. The germline CDR1 and CDR2 sequences are SGHRS and YFSETQ. Trimming removed 4 bases from V and 4 bases from J, with 11 bases in between. The CDR3 contains 13 residues. The CDR3 loop is CASSPGLSETQYF. CDR3 nucleotide sequence: TGCGCCAGCAGCCCGGGACTGTCAGAGACCCAGTACTTC.